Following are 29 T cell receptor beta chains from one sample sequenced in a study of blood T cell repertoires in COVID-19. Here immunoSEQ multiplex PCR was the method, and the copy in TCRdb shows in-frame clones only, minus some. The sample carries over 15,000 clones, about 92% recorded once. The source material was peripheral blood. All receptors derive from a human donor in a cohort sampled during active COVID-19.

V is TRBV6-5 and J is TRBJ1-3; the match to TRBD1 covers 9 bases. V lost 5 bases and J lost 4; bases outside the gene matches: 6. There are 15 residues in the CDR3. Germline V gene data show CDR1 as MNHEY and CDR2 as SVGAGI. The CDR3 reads CASSRGTGFGNTIYF. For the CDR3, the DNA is TGTGCCAGCAGTAGGGGGACAGGGTTCGGAAACACCATATATTTT.

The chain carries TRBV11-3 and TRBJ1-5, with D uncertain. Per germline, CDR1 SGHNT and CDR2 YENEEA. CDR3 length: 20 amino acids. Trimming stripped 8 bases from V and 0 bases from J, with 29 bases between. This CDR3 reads CASPAWVIESGQYSNQPQHF. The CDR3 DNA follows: TGTGCCAGCCCAGCTTGGGTAATTGAGTCTGGGCAGTATAGCAATCAGCCCCAGCATTTT.

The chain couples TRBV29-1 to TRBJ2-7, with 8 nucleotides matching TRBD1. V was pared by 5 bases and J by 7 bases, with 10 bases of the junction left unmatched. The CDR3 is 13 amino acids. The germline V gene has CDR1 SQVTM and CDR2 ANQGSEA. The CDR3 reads CSVTRTGQGEQYF. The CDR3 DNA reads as TGCAGCGTTACCCGGACAGGGCAGGGAGAGCAGTACTTC.

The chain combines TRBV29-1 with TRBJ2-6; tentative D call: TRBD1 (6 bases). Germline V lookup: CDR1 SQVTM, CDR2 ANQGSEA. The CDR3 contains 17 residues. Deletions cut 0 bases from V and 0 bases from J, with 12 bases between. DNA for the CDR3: TGCAGCGTTGAAGAACAGGGCTCATTCTCTGGGGCCAACGTCCTGACTTTC. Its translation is CSVEEQGSFSGANVLTF.

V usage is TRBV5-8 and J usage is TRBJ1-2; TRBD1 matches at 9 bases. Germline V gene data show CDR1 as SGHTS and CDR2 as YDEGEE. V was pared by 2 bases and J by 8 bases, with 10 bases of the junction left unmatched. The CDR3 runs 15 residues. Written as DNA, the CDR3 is TGTGCCAGCAGCTTACAGGGGGCGAGAGAGGACGGCTACACCTTC. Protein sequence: CASSLQGAREDGYTF.

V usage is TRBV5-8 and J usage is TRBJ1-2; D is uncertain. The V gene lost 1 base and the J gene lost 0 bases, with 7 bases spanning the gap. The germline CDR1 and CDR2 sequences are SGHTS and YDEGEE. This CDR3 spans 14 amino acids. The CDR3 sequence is CASSLNSPNYGYTF. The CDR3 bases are TGTGCCAGCAGCTTGAACAGCCCTAACTATGGCTACACCTTC.

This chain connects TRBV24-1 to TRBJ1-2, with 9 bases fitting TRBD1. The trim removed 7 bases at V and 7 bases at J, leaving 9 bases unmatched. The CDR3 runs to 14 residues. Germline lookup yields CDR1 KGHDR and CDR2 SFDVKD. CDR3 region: CATRGTGSRAGYTF. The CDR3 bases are TGTGCCACCAGAGGGACAGGGAGTCGGGCTGGCTACACCTTC.

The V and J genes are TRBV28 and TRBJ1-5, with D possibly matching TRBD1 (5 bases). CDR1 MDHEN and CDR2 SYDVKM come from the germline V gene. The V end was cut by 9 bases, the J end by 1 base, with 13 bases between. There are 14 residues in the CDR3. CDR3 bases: TGTGCCAGTGAAACCGGGGGGAGCAATCAGCCCCAGCATTTT. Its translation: CASETGGSNQPQHF.

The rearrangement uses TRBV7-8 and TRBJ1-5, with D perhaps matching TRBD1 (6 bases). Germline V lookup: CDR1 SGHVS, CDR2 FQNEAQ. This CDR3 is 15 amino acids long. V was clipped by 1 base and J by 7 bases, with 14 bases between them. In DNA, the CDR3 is TGTGCCAGCAGCTTAGGCCCCAGGGGTGAACAGCCCCAGCATTTT. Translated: CASSLGPRGEQPQHF.

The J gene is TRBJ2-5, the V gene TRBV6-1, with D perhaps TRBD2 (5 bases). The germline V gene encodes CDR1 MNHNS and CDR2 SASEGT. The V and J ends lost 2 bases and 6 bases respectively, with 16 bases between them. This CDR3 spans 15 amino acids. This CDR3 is CASSERTGVLQTQYF. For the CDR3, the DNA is TGTGCCAGCAGTGAAAGGACTGGGGTGCTGCAGACCCAGTACTTC.

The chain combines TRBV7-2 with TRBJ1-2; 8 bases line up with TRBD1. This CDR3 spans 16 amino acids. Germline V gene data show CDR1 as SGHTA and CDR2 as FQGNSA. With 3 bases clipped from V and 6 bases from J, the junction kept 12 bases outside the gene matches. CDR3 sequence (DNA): TGTGCCAGCAGCTTCGCAGGACAGGGCGACCACCATGGCTACACCTTC. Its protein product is CASSFAGQGDHHGYTF. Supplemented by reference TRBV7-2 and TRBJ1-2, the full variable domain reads GAGVSQSPSNKVTEKGKDVELRCDPISGHTALYWYRQSLGQGLEFLIYFQGNSAPDKSGLPSDRFSAERTGGSVSTLTIQRTQQEDSAVYLCASSFAGQGDHHGYTFGSGTRLTVV.

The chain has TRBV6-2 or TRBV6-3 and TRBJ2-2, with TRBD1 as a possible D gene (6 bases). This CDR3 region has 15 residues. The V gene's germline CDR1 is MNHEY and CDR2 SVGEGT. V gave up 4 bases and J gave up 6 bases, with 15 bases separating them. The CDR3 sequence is CASSFLLEGAGELFF. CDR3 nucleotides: TGTGCCAGCAGTTTTCTACTAGAGGGGGCCGGGGAGCTGTTTTTT.

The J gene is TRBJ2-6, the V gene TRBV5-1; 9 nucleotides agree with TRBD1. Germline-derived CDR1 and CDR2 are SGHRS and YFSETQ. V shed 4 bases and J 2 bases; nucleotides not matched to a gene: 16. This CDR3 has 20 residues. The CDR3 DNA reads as TGCGCCAGCAGCCCGGAGGGGACAGGGATCCTGTTAGCTGGGGCCAACGTCCTGACTTTC. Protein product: CASSPEGTGILLAGANVLTF.

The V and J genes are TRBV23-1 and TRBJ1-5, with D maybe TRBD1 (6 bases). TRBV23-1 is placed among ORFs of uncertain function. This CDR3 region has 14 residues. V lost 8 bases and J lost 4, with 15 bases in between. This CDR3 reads CASRTQGPNQPQHF. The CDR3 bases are TGCGCCAGCCGAACTCAGGGGCCAAATCAGCCCCAGCATTTT.

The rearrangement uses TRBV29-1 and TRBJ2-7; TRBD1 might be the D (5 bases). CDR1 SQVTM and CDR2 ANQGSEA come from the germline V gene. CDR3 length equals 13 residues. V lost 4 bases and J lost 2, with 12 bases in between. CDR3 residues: CSVGAGSAYEQYF. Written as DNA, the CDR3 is TGCAGCGTTGGGGCAGGGTCGGCCTACGAGCAGTACTTC.

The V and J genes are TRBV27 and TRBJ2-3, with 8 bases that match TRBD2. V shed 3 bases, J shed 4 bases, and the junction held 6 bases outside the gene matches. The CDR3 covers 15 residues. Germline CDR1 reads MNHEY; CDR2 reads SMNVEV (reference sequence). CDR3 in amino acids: CASSFLAGNSDTQYF. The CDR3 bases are TGTGCCAGCAGTTTCCTAGCGGGTAATTCAGATACGCAGTATTTT.

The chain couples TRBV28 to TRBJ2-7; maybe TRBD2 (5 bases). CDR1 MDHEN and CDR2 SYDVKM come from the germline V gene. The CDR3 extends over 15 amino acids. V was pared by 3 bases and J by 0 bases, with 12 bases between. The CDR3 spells CASSFRGPSSYEQYF. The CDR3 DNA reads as TGTGCCAGCAGTTTCCGAGGGCCGAGCTCCTACGAGCAGTACTTC.

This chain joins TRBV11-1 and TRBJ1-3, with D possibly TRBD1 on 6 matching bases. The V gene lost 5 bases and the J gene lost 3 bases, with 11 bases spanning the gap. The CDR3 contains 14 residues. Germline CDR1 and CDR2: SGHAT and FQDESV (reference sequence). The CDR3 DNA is TGTGCCAGCAGCACCTGGACAGTTGGAAACACCATATATTTT. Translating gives CASSTWTVGNTIYF.

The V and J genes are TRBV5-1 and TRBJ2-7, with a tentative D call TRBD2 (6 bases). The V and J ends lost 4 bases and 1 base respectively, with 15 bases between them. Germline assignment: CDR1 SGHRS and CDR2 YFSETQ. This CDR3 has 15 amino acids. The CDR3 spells CASSISFRGSYEQYF. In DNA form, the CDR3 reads TGCGCCAGCAGCATATCCTTCCGGGGGTCCTACGAGCAGTACTTC.

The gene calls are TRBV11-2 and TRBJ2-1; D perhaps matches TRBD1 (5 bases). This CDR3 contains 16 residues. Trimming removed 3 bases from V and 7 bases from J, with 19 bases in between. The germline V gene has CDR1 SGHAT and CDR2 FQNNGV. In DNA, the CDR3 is TGTGCCAGCAGCTTTAGCTTCTCCAGGGTGGAAAATGAGCAGTTCTTC. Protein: CASSFSFSRVENEQFF.

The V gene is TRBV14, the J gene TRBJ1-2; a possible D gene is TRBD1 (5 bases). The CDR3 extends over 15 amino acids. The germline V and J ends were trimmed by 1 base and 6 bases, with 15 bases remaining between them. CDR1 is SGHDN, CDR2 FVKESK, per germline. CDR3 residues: CASSQVARGIDGYTF. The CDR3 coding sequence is TGTGCCAGCAGCCAAGTCGCTAGGGGCATCGATGGCTACACCTTC.

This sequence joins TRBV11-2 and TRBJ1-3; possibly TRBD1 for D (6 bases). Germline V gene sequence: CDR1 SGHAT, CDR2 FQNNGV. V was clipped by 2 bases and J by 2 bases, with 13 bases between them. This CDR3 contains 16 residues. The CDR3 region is CASSLSRGGTGNTIYF. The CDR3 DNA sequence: TGTGCCAGCAGCTTATCCAGGGGAGGGACTGGAAACACCATATATTTT.

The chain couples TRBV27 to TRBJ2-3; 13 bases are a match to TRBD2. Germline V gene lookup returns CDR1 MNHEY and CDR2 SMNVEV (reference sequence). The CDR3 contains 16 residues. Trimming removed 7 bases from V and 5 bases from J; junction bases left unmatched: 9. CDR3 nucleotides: TGTGCCAGCACCCTCTTACTAGCGGGAGGGATAGATACGCAGTATTTT. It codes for CASTLLLAGGIDTQYF.

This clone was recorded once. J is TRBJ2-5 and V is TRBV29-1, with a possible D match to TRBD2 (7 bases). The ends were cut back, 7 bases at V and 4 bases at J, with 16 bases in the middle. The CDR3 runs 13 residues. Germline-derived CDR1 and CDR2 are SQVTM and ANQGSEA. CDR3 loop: CSADPRGAETQYF. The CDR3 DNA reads TGCAGCGCCGACCCCCGGGGGGCAGAGACCCAGTACTTC.

The CDR3 is CASSSDPGHEQFF. The DNA of the CDR3 is TGTGCCAGCAGTTCAGATCCGGGACACGAGCAGTTCTTC. V gene TRBV12-3 or TRBV12-4 combines with J gene TRBJ2-1; TRBD1 is a possible D gene (6 bases). V dropped 4 bases and J dropped 10 bases, with 14 bases sitting between them. This CDR3 is 13 amino acids long.

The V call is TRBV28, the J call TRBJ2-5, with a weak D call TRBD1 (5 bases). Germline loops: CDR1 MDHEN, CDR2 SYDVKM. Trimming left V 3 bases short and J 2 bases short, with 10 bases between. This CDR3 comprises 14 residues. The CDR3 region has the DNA TGTGCCAGCAGTTTCACGGCAGGGCAAGAGACCCAGTACTTC. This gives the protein CASSFTAGQETQYF.

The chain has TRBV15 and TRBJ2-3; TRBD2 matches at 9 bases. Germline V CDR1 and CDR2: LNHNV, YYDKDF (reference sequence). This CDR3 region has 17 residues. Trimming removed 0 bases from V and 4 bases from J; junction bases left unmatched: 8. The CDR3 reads CATSRDRWTSDSDTQYF. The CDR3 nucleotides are TGTGCCACCAGCAGAGATCGGTGGACTAGCGATTCAGATACGCAGTATTTT.

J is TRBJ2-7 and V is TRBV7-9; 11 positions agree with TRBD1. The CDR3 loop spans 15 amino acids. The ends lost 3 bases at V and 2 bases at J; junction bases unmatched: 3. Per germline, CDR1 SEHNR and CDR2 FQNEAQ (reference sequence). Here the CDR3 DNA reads TGTGCCAGCAGCTTGGGGACAGGGGGTACCTACGAGCAGTACTTC. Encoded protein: CASSLGTGGTYEQYF.

The CDR3 DNA reads as TGTGCCAGCAGCGCAGACACCGGGACAGGGGGTTTTCAGCCCCAGCATTTT. This codes for CASSADTGTGGFQPQHF. The chain is built from TRBV5-4 and TRBJ1-5, with 11 bases matching TRBD1. This CDR3 contains 17 residues. V was pared by 4 bases and J by 6 bases, with 12 bases of the junction left unmatched. The germline CDR1 and CDR2 sequences are SGHNT and YYREEE (reference sequence). The variable domain in full, completed from reference TRBV5-4 and TRBJ1-5, reads ETGVTQSPTHLIKTRGQQVTLRCSSQSGHNTVSWYQQALGQGPQFIFQYYREEENGRGNFPPRFSGLQFPNYSSELNVNALELDDSALYLCASSADTGTGGFQPQHFGDGTRLSIL.